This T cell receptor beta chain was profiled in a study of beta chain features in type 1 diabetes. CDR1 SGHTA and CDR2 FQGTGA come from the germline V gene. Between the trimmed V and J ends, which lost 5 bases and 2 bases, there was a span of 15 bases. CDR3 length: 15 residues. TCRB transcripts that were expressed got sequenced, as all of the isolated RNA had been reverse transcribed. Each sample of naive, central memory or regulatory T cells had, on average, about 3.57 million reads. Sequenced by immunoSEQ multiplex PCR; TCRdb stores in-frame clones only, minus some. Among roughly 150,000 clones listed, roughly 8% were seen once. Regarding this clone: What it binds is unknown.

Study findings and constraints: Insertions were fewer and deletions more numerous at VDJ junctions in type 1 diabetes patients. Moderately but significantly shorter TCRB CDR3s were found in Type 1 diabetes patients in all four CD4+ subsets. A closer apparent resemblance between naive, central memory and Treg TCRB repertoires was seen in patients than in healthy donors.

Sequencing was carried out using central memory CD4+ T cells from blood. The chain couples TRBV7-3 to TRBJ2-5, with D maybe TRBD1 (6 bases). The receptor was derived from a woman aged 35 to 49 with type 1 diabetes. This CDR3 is CASSRRTGLQETQYF. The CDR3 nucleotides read TGTGCCAGCAGCAGACGAACAGGGTTACAAGAGACCCAGTACTTC.